A selection of T cell receptor beta chains follows, all from one sample in a study of blood T cell repertoires in COVID-19. Clones were sequenced by immunoSEQ multiplex PCR, and TCRdb holds only the in-frame ones, with some missing. Of around 120,000 clones in the sample, 88% were seen once. The sample taken for sequencing was peripheral blood. The receptors were sampled from a middle-aged man with acute or convalescent COVID-19. CDR3s include the opening cysteine and the closing phenylalanine or tryptophan. D genes are given only for firm matches. Expanded clones get a size class; other rows say once, few or many, or leave the size out.

size: .
D: TRBD2
J: TRBJ2-3
V: TRBV3-1/TRBV3-2
DNA: TGTGCCAGCAGCCCCCGGACTAGCGGGTCGGGCACAGATACGCAGTATTTT
CDR3: CASSPRTSGSGTDTQYF

size: .
D: TRBD2
J: TRBJ2-1
V: TRBV19
DNA: TGTGCCAGTAGTACCCCCCCCCAGACTAGCGGCAGAAGGGAGCAGTTCTTC
CDR3: CASSTPPQTSGRREQFF

size: .
D: .
J: TRBJ1-5
V: TRBV12-5
DNA: TGTGCTAGTGGTTTGGTACCTAAAGCGGGGAGCAATCAGCCCCAGCATTTT
CDR3: CASGLVPKAGSNQPQHF

size: .
D: TRBD1
J: TRBJ2-7
V: TRBV7-2
DNA: TGTGCCAGCAGCCACTCGGTAGGGGGACAGGGCTCCTACGAGCAGTACTTC
CDR3: CASSHSVGGQGSYEQYF

size: .
D: .
J: TRBJ1-1
V: TRBV7-8
DNA: TGTGCCAGCAGCCTACCCCTCCCAAGGGGGAACACTGAAGCTTTCTTT
CDR3: CASSLPLPRGNTEAFF

size: .
D: .
J: TRBJ2-5
V: TRBV29-1
DNA: TGCAGCGTATGCCCGATTCGGGGGGCCGGGGAGACCCAGTACTTC
CDR3: CSVCPIRGAGETQYF

size: .
D: .
J: TRBJ2-2
V: TRBV10-3
DNA: TGTGCCATCAGTGGTCGCGCCGATCGCACCGGGGAGCTGTTTTTT
CDR3: CAISGRADRTGELFF

size: .
D: .
J: TRBJ2-1
V: TRBV11-3
DNA: TGTGCCAGCAGCTTAATGACTGGAGGGGGCGATGAGCAGTTCTTC
CDR3: CASSLMTGGGDEQFF

size: .
D: .
J: TRBJ1-2
V: TRBV3-1/TRBV3-2
DNA: TGTGCCAGCAGCCAAGCGGTTACTGCGCCGAGCTATGGCTACACCTTC
CDR3: CASSQAVTAPSYGYTF

size: .
D: TRBD1
J: TRBJ2-5
V: TRBV11-3
DNA: TGTGCCAGCAGCAGCGGACAGGCCTCTCAAGAGACCCAGTACTTC
CDR3: CASSSGQASQETQYF

size: .
D: TRBD1
J: TRBJ1-3
V: TRBV7-9
DNA: TGTGCCAGCAGCTGGGCTGGGGACAGGGGGTTTGGAAACACCATATATTTT
CDR3: CASSWAGDRGFGNTIYF

size: .
D: TRBD2
J: TRBJ2-5
V: TRBV6-5
DNA: TGTGCCAGCAGTTACTACGGGGGGAGAGAGACCCAGTACTTC
CDR3: CASSYYGGRETQYF

size: .
D: .
J: TRBJ1-5
V: TRBV15
DNA: TGTGCCACCAGCAGAGGGGGGGAGAATCAGCCCCAGCATTTT
CDR3: CATSRGGENQPQHF

size: .
D: TRBD1
J: TRBJ2-1
V: TRBV6-5
DNA: TGTGCCAGCAGCGCTACACCGGGACAGGTCAATGAGCAGTTCTTC
CDR3: CASSATPGQVNEQFF

size: .
D: TRBD1
J: TRBJ1-2
V: TRBV6-5
DNA: TGTGCCAGCAGTTACGACAGGGGGCATCGCTACACCTTC
CDR3: CASSYDRGHRYTF

size: .
D: TRBD1
J: TRBJ2-1
V: TRBV7-9
DNA: TGTGCCAGCAGCTTAGAATGGGGACAGGGGGTCAATGAGCAGTTCTTC
CDR3: CASSLEWGQGVNEQFF

size: .
D: .
J: TRBJ2-3
V: TRBV19
DNA: TGTGCCAGTAGTATGTCGCAGGGCCCCGGAGATACGCAGTATTTT
CDR3: CASSMSQGPGDTQYF

size: .
D: .
J: TRBJ1-6
V: TRBV30
DNA: TGTGCCTGGAGCCCGGGACACACGAATTCACCCCTCCACTTT
CDR3: CAWSPGHTNSPLHF

size: .
D: .
J: TRBJ2-5
V: TRBV11-3
DNA: TGTGCCAGCAGCTTATACTCAGGCGCTAAGTACTTC
CDR3: CASSLYSGAKYF

size: .
D: TRBD2
J: TRBJ2-5
V: TRBV29-1
DNA: TGCAGCGTTGACTTGGGACTAGCGGGAGGGCAAAAGACCCAGTACTTC
CDR3: CSVDLGLAGGQKTQYF

size: .
D: .
J: TRBJ1-2
V: TRBV11-2
DNA: TGTGCCAGCAGCTTCGGGTACGGTCCTAACTATGGCTACACCTTC
CDR3: CASSFGYGPNYGYTF

size: .
D: .
J: TRBJ1-2
V: TRBV3-1/TRBV3-2
DNA: TGTGCCAGCAGCCAATCCGCGGGGGCTCACTATGGCTACACCTTC
CDR3: CASSQSAGAHYGYTF

size: .
D: .
J: TRBJ2-1
V: TRBV5-1
DNA: TGCGCCAGCAGCTCAGCAGGCCTCTCCTACAATGAGCAGTTCTTC
CDR3: CASSSAGLSYNEQFF

size: .
D: .
J: TRBJ2-7
V: TRBV24-1
DNA: TGTGCCACCAGTGACCCTAGGTCATCCAACGAGCAGTACTTC
CDR3: CATSDPRSSNEQYF

size: .
D: .
J: TRBJ1-5
V: TRBV18
DNA: TGTGCCAGCTCCCGTGACAGCCTCAATCAGCCCCAGCATTTT
CDR3: CASSRDSLNQPQHF

size: few
D: TRBD1
J: TRBJ1-5
V: TRBV5-4
DNA: TGTGCCAGCAGCTACGGGACAGGGGGCAGTCAGCCCCAGCATTTT
CDR3: CASSYGTGGSQPQHF

size: .
D: .
J: TRBJ2-5
V: TRBV7-9
DNA: TGTGCCAGCAGCTTAATGATCGGAGAGACCCAGTACTTC
CDR3: CASSLMIGETQYF

size: .
D: TRBD1
J: TRBJ2-3
V: TRBV24-1
DNA: TGTGCCACCGGAAAACAGGGGACGGATACGCAGTATTTT
CDR3: CATGKQGTDTQYF